Below are 12 T cell receptor beta chains sequenced from a single sample in a study of T cell responses to AZD1222 COVID-19 vaccine (dated by TCRdb to the early 2020s). The library relied on the immunoSEQ multiplex PCR assay. In TCRdb, the immuneACCESS table is reduced to in-frame sequences with V and J assigned. These tables do not hold every clone; where another copy was compared, an unresolved V gene accounts for under half, and the others remain unexplained. The sample table records 150,000 to 200,000 clones; approximately 95% of these occur just once. The ten largest clones represent 3% to 5% of the sample. The sample's time point label is to be understood as: baseline before first vaccination. The sample in question was peripheral blood, obtained on day 0 of AZD1222 vaccination. Every receptor here comes from an adult in good health.

This chain joins TRBV6-1 and TRBJ1-6; weak D call: TRBD1 (5 bases). The CDR3 has 15 amino acids. The germline V gene has CDR1 MNHNS and CDR2 SASEGT. V lost 3 bases and J 7 bases, leaving 13 bases between the germline ends. This CDR3 is CASSDRWGGNSPLHF. The DNA for the CDR3 is TGTGCCAGCAGTGACCGTTGGGGCGGGAATTCACCCCTCCACTTT.

On this clone: It is unclear where the CDR3 begins or ends on the DNA, so no DNA is shown, and the CDR3 is as TCRdb lists it. The J gene is TRBJ1-1, the V gene TRBV19. The CDR3 length is 14 residues, termini included. Germline V gene sequence: CDR1 LNHDA, CDR2 SQIVND (reference sequence). The CDR3 protein is CASSSSGVGTEAFF.

This clone came up a few times. The V gene is TRBV6-4, the J gene TRBJ1-2, with D perhaps matching TRBD1 (6 bases). V shed 2 bases and J shed 1 base, with 11 bases lying between them. CDR3 size: 15 residues. Germline CDR1 reads MRHNA; CDR2 reads SNTAGT. The CDR3, as DNA: TGTGCCAGCAGTGACGGCACAGGGAGTAACTATGGCTACACCTTC. Residues: CASSDGTGSNYGYTF.

The chain recombines TRBV18 with TRBJ2-5; 9 nucleotides agree with TRBD1. There are 14 residues in the CDR3. The V segment lost 6 bases and the J segment 5 bases; nucleotides outside the gene matches: 7. Germline-derived CDR1 and CDR2 are KGHSH and LQKENI. CDR3 sequence: CASSPRTGDETQYF. The CDR3 DNA sequence: TGTGCCAGCTCTCCGAGGACAGGGGACGAGACCCAGTACTTC.

This sequence joins TRBV2 and TRBJ1-6; D is uncertain. CDR1 and CDR2 from the germline V gene are SNHLY and FYNNEI. V lost 4 bases, J lost 8 bases, and 18 bases lay in between. CDR3 length equals 16 residues. Written as DNA, the CDR3 is TGTGCCAGCAGTGTCGAACAGAGCCTCAATCATTCACCCCTCCACTTT. Protein: CASSVEQSLNHSPLHF.

The rearrangement uses TRBV29-1 and TRBJ2-5; 12 nucleotides line up with TRBD2. CDR3 size: 17 residues. The V gene end was trimmed by 2 bases and the J gene end by 2 bases; junction bases not matched to a gene: 9. The germline CDR1 and CDR2 sequences are SQVTM and ANQGSEA. The CDR3 is CSVEPSSGGAGQETQYF. The CDR3 bases are TGCAGCGTTGAACCTTCTAGCGGGGGGGCCGGGCAAGAGACCCAGTACTTC.

The count of this clone is one. This chain joins TRBV3-1 (or the pseudogene TRBV3-2) and TRBJ1-1; D is perhaps TRBD1 (6 bases). Trimming cost V 0 bases and J 3 bases, with 8 bases left between them. The CDR3 sequence is 14 residues long. Germline values: CDR1 LGHDT, CDR2 YNNKEL (reference sequence). The DNA of the CDR3 is TGTGCCAGCAGCCAAGATCCAGGGGACACTGAAGCTTTCTTT. Translating it yields CASSQDPGDTEAFF.

The chain joins TRBV7-9 to TRBJ2-5; D remains unclear. Deletions cut 3 bases from V and 1 base from J, with 0 bases between. The germline V gene encodes CDR1 SEHNR and CDR2 FQNEAQ (reference sequence). This CDR3 has 11 residues. CDR3 loop: CASSFQETQYF. The CDR3 DNA reads as TGTGCCAGCAGCTTCCAAGAGACCCAGTACTTC.

The chain combines TRBV19 with TRBJ1-5; 7 positions agree with TRBD1. This CDR3 contains 16 residues. Germline trimming cut 8 bases from V and 1 base from J; bases unmatched to any gene: 11. Germline CDR1 reads LNHDA; CDR2 reads SQIVND (reference sequence). Here the CDR3 reads CASLRSGTASNQPQHF. The CDR3 DNA is TGTGCCAGTCTCAGATCCGGGACAGCGAGCAATCAGCCCCAGCATTTT. The full variable domain, in which reference TRBV19 and TRBJ1-5 provide the parts outside the CDR3, is DGGITQSPKYLFRKEGQNVTLSCEQNLNHDAMYWYRQDPGQGLRLIYYSQIVNDFQKGDIAEGYSVSREKKESFPLTVTSAQKNPTAFYLCASLRSGTASNQPQHFGDGTRLSIL.

The J gene is TRBJ1-1, the V gene TRBV27, with 7 positions matching TRBD1. Looked up from germline, CDR1 is MNHEY and CDR2 is SMNVEV (reference sequence). The junction had 6 bases not matched to a gene; V was cut back by 4 bases and J by 4 bases. The CDR3 sequence is 14 residues long. The CDR3 DNA reads TGTGCCAGCAGTTCTCCGGGACAGCTCACTGAAGCTTTCTTT. Translating gives CASSSPGQLTEAFF.

V is TRBV5-6 and J is TRBJ1-1, with D possibly being TRBD1 (5 bases). The V and J ends lost 3 bases and 1 base respectively, with 13 bases between them. Per germline, CDR1 SGHDT and CDR2 YYEEEE. The length of the CDR3 is 15 residues. In DNA, the CDR3 is TGTGCCAGCAGCTCCGTGGGGCGAGAGAACACTGAAGCTTTCTTT. The encoded protein is CASSSVGRENTEAFF.

The gene calls are TRBV6-5 and TRBJ2-7; perhaps TRBD1 as D (6 bases). V dropped 4 bases and J dropped 1 base, with 14 bases sitting between them. The CDR3 sequence is 15 residues long. Germline-derived CDR1 and CDR2 are MNHEY and SVGAGI. CDR3 nucleotides: TGTGCCAGCAGTTTTACTGGGACACCATCCTACGAGCAGTACTTC. Protein product: CASSFTGTPSYEQYF.